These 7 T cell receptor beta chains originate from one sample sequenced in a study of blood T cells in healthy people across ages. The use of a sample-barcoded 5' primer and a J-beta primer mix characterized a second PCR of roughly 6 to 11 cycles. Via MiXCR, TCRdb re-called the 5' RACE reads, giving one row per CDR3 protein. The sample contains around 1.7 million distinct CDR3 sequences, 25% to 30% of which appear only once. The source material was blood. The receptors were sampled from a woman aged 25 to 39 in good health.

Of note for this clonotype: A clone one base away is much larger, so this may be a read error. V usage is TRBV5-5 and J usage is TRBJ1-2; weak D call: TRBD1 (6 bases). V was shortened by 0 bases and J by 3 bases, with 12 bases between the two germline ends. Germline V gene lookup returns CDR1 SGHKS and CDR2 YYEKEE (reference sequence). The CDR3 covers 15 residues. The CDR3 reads CASSLEYSGDYGYTF. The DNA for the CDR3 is TGTGCCAGCAGCTTGGAGTATTCAGGGGACTATGGCTACACCTTC.

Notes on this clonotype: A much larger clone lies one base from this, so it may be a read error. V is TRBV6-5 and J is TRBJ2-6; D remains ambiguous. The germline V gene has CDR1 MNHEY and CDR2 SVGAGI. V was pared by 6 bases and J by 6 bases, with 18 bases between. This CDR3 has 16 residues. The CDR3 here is CASRYGRAGEANVLTF. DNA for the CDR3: TGTGCCAGCAGATATGGAAGGGCCGGTGAGGCCAACGTCCTGACTTTC.

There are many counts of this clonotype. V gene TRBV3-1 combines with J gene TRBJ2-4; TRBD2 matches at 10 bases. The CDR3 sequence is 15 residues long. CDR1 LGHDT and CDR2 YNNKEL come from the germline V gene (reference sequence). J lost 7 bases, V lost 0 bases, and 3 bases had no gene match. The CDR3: CASSQDHSGRNIQYF. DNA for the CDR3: TGTGCCAGCAGCCAAGATCATAGCGGGAGGAACATTCAGTACTTC.

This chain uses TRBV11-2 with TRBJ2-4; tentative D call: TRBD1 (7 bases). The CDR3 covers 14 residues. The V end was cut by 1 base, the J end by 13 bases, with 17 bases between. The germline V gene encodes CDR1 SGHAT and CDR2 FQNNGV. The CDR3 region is CASSLGGPRGAQYF. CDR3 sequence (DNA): TGTGCCAGCAGCTTAGGGGGACCCAGGGGGGCCCAGTACTTC.

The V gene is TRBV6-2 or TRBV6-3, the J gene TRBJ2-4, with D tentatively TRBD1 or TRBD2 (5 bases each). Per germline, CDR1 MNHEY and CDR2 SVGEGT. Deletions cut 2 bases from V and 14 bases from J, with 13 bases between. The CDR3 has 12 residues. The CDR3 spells CASSYPEGREYF. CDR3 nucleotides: TGTGCCAGCAGTTACCCCGAGGGACGGGAGTACTTC.

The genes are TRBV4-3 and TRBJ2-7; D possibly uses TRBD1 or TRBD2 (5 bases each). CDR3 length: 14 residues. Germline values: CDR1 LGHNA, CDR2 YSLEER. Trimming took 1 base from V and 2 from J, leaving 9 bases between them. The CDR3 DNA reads TGCGCCAGCAGCCAAGTGACGGGGCCCTACGAGCAGTACTTC. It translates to CASSQVTGPYEQYF.

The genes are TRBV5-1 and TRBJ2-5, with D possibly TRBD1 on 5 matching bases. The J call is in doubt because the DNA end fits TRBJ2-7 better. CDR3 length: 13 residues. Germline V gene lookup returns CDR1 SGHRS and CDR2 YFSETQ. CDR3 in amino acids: CASSSGNSVEQYF. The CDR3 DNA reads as TGCGCCAGCAGCTCAGGGAATTCGGTCGAGCAGTACTTC.